The T cell receptor beta chain under discussion was sequenced for a study of blood T cell repertoires in COVID-19 (TCRdb year 2020). Looking at the study overall: The collaborator samples originated in the United States, Italy and Spain and spanned the acute and convalescent phases of COVID-19. The material from the prospective study consisted of cDNA or gDNA derived from T cells, B-cell-depleted T cells, or PBMCs. Subjects who had been exposed to COVID-19, were actively infected with it, or had recovered from it provided the deeply sampled blood TCRbeta repertoires that made up the dataset. The repertoires were released in a freely available public database meant as a resource for research on the immune response to SARS-CoV-2. The samples were drawn from two sources: the first 160 participants of the ongoing ImmuneRACE study, and about 1,300 subjects contributed by 6 global collaborators. Sample metadata almost always included a de-identified subject ID, COVID-19 status, age in years and sex. Where available, HLA class I and class II types were taken from metadata supplied by the sample provider and were not determined by assay-based typing.

Study-level results and caveats: How much clinical and demographic metadata was included differed by source and by participant, and the metadata was provided uncurated.

Based on the germline V gene (reference sequence), the CDR1 and CDR2 sequences are GTSNPN and SVGIG. Including the terminal cysteine and phenylalanine, the CDR3 comprises 15 residues. Only the CDR3 portion is preserved as DNA: 45 bases, with reading frame beginning at the first base. V and J are trimmed by 3 bases and 5 bases, and the gene matches miss 11 bases of the junction. Points on this clone: Its antigen is not yet known. Per-base qualities were not stored, and no clone one base away is much larger.

Whole blood was collected in K2EDTA tubes by collaborating institutions according to the institutions' own protocols. For TCRbeta analysis, collaborator samples were shipped as frozen whole blood, as isolated PBMCs, or as DNA extracted from either sample type. TCRbeta CDR3 regions were amplified from genomic DNA by means of the immunoSEQ Assay, a bias-controlled multiplex PCR. The study's processing was this. Within the assay, amplification of reference gene primers was used to estimate how many nucleated cells each sample contained. To quantify the absolute abundance of each unique TCRbeta CDR3 rearrangement, sequence reads were collapsed and filtered. For each sample, productive Simpson clonality was calculated as the square root of Simpson's diversity index over productive rearrangements. Sourced from immuneACCESS, this table was stored by TCRdb with only in-frame sequences that have V and J called. A share of the clones is absent; for the studies checked, an unresolved V gene accounts for under half, and the remainder has no known explanation. The V and J calls and clone size come from that table; D and trimming were worked out from the DNA. This sample lists 60,000 to 75,000 clones; around 90% were detected once. The ten largest clones represent roughly 6.5% of the sample.

The receptor was derived from a man between 45 and 60 years old with active COVID-19. Specimen: peripheral blood. In this chain, TRBV30 is recombined with TRBJ1-2, with 8 central nucleotides matching TRBD1. The DNA sequence is given as TGTGCCTGGAGCCTCATGGACAGGGTAGGATATGGCTACACCTTC. This codes for CAWSLMDRVGYGYTF.